This TCR beta chain originates from a study of cytotoxic CD8 clonotypes in ibrutinib-treated CLL. Study background: An average of about 250,000 productive templates and tens of thousands of productive rearrangements was obtained per sample.

In the case of this clone: What it recognizes is unknown.

Study-level results: Public clonotypes, rarely seen, contracted or held steady on treatment.

Sequencing used immunoSEQ multiplex PCR; TCRdb keeps in-frame clones, though not all of them. The sample has more than 9,500 clones; 81% are singletons. The sequence came from a human donor with chronic lymphocytic leukemia. Sample: PBMCs, taken at disease progression, from a patient treated with ibrutinib.

CDR3: CASSLEGWGSSSYEQYF. The CDR3 DNA reads TGCGCCAGCAGCTTGGAAGGTTGGGGATCAAGTTCCTACGAGCAGTACTTC. This chain links TRBV5-1 with TRBJ2-7; D gene unclear. CDR3 length equals 17 residues. Deletions cut 0 bases from V and 1 base from J, with 17 bases between. Germline CDR1 and CDR2: SGHRS and YFSETQ.